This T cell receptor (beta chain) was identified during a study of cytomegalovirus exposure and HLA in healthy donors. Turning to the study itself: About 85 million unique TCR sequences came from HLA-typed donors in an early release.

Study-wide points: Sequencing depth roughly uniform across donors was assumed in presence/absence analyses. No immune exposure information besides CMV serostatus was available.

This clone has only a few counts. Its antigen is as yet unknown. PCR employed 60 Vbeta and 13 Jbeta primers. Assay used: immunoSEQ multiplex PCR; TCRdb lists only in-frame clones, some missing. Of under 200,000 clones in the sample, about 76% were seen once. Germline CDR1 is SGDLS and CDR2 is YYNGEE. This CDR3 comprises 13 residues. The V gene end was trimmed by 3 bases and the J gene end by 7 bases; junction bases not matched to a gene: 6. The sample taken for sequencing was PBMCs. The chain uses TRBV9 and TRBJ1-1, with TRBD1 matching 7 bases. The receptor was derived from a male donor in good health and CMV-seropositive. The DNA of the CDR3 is TGTGCCAGCAGCGGGGACAGTGCCAGTGAAGCTTTCTTT. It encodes CASSGDSASEAFF.